The 11 T cell receptor beta chains in this list originate from one sample, sequenced in a study of T-cell memory formation after mild COVID-19. From the 5' RACE reads, TCRdb called clonotypes with MiXCR, one entry per CDR3 protein. The sample has 30,000 to 40,000 distinct CDR3 sequences; about an eighth are singletons. The specimen was PBMCs or a T cell subset sorted from them (not recorded which). Every receptor here comes from a young man who had mild COVID-19 (a few samples of this study predate the infection). Cell type and time point are not known.

The gene calls are TRBV6-5 and TRBJ1-1; 7 bases match TRBD1. This CDR3 has 15 residues. V was clipped by 2 bases and J by 5 bases; unmatched bases: 8. In germline, CDR1 is MNHEY, CDR2 SVGAGI. The CDR3 reads CASSYRGGIGTEAFF. The CDR3 DNA reads as TGTGCCAGCAGTTACCGAGGGGGCATAGGGACTGAAGCTTTCTTT.

The chain recombines TRBV7-2 with TRBJ2-1, with 9 bases matching TRBD1. CDR3 size: 15 residues. V shed 2 bases, J shed 5 bases, and the junction held 4 bases outside the gene matches. In germline, CDR1 is SGHTA, CDR2 FQGNSA. The CDR3 nucleotides are TGTGCCAGCAGCTTAACTGGGACAGGGAACAATGAGCAGTTCTTC. It translates to CASSLTGTGNNEQFF.

This clonotype has at least ten counts. The chain is built from TRBV7-9 and TRBJ1-5; D unclear. Deletions cut 4 bases from V and 0 bases from J, with 10 bases between. In germline, CDR1 is SEHNR, CDR2 FQNEAQ (reference sequence). The CDR3 loop spans 15 amino acids. The CDR3 spells CASSSADHSNQPQHF. The DNA of the CDR3 is TGTGCCAGCAGCTCTGCAGACCATAGCAATCAGCCCCAGCATTTT. The full variable domain, its missing parts supplied by reference TRBV7-9 and TRBJ1-5, is DTGVSQNPRHKITKRGQNVTFRCDPISEHNRLYWYRQTLGQGPEFLTYFQNEAQLEKSRLLSDRFSAERPKGSFSTLEIQRTEQGDSAMYLCASSSADHSNQPQHFGDGTRLSIL.

This clonotype was detected ten times or more. The CDR3 bases are TGTGCCAGCAGCTCGCGGGCAGCCAATGAGCAGTTCTTC. It codes for CASSSRAANEQFF. The J gene is TRBJ2-1, the V gene TRBV7-2, with D possibly being TRBD2 (5 bases). Trimming cost V 4 bases and J 6 bases, with 10 bases left between them. From germline, CDR1 is SGHTA and CDR2 FQGNSA. The CDR3 has 13 residues.

This clonotype appeared many times. This chain links TRBV4-1 with TRBJ1-1; tentatively, D is TRBD1 (6 bases). CDR1 and CDR2 from the germline V gene are MGHRA and YSYEKL. V was shortened by 3 bases and J by 4 bases, with 18 bases between the two germline ends. The CDR3 runs 16 residues. The CDR3 is CASSQLQAGGRTEAFF. The CDR3 DNA reads TGCGCCAGCAGCCAGCTCCAAGCGGGGGGCCGCACTGAAGCTTTCTTT.

This clonotype showed up many times. The chain carries TRBV5-1 and TRBJ2-4; D is possibly TRBD2 (6 bases). The CDR3 is 14 residues long. V dropped 2 bases and J dropped 8 bases, with 14 bases sitting between them. Germline V CDR1 and CDR2: SGHRS, YFSETQ. The CDR3, as DNA: TGCGCCAGCAGCTTCAGGGACTGGGCGGACATTCAGTACTTC. It specifies CASSFRDWADIQYF. The whole variable domain, filled in from reference TRBV5-1 and TRBJ2-4, reads KAGVTQTPRYLIKTRGQQVTLSCSPISGHRSVSWYQQTPGQGLQFLFEYFSETQRNKGNFPGRFSGRQFSNSRSEMNVSTLELGDSALYLCASSFRDWADIQYFGAGTRLSVL.

V gene TRBV2 combines with J gene TRBJ2-1; 7 positions agree with TRBD1. The V gene end was trimmed by 2 bases and the J gene end by 9 bases; junction bases not matched to a gene: 13. CDR3 size: 16 residues. Looked up from germline, CDR1 is SNHLY and CDR2 is FYNNEI. The CDR3 sequence is CASSESWTWRQGEQFF. The CDR3 coding sequence is TGTGCCAGCAGTGAATCCTGGACCTGGAGACAGGGTGAGCAGTTCTTC.

This clonotype has just a few counts. V is TRBV4-2 and J is TRBJ1-1, with TRBD1 identical over 9 bases. CDR1 LGHNA and CDR2 YNFKEQ come from the germline V gene. J was trimmed by 5 bases and V by 4 bases; bases with no gene match: 8. The CDR3 is 15 amino acids. The CDR3 region is CASSRTGTGKTEAFF. CDR3 nucleotide sequence: TGTGCCAGCAGCCGGACCGGGACAGGGAAAACTGAAGCTTTCTTT.

This rearrangement joins TRBV5-1 to TRBJ2-5; D call uncertain. CDR1 is SGHRS and CDR2 is YFSETQ in the germline V gene. V lost 0 bases and J 1 base, leaving 13 bases between the germline ends. The CDR3 sequence is 16 residues long. CDR3 nucleotide sequence: TGCGCCAGCAGCTTGGGCCCAGGAACAACCCAAGAGACCCAGTACTTC. It codes for CASSLGPGTTQETQYF.

This clonotype was counted at least ten times. The chain uses TRBV27 and TRBJ2-3, with 10 bases lining up with TRBD2. The germline V gene encodes CDR1 MNHEY and CDR2 SMNVEV (reference sequence). This CDR3 is built from 16 residues. V lost 2 bases, J lost 7 bases, and 9 bases stayed unmatched. This chain's CDR3 is CASSLNPAGGPNTQYF. In nucleotides, the CDR3 is TGTGCCAGCAGTTTAAATCCAGCGGGGGGGCCAAATACGCAGTATTTT.

In its sample, this clonotype ranks as large. This chain connects TRBV10-3 to TRBJ1-1, with D unclear. Trimming took 0 bases from V and 4 from J, leaving 9 bases between them. CDR3 length: 14 amino acids. Looked up from germline, CDR1 is ENHRY and CDR2 is SYGVKD. The CDR3 DNA reads TGTGCCATCAGTGAGTCACGGAGGTTCACTGAAGCTTTCTTT. Translated: CAISESRRFTEAFF.